The TCR beta chain under discussion was sequenced for a study of cytomegalovirus exposure and HLA in healthy donors. The study's findings and limits: Versus the approximately 700-donor mean, an Asian-associated ancestry cluster reportedly showed fewer N-insertions in a later analysis. Sequences of the TCR beta chain were said to predict the HLA-A and HLA-B alleles of most subjects accurately.

About this clone itself: What it recognizes is unknown.

60 Vbeta and 13 Jbeta primers were used in PCR. TCRdb keeps only in-frame clones here, not all; method: immunoSEQ multiplex PCR. The repertoire holds about 130,000 clones, with 70% to 85% as singletons. Healthy individuals who donated bone marrow served as the donors. Sampled while nominally healthy, donors likely had unrecorded immune exposures. The V gene's germline CDR1 is LGHNA and CDR2 YNFKEQ. The V and J ends lost 3 bases and 3 bases, in that order; junction bases with no gene match: 2. The CDR3 sequence is 15 residues long. This receptor was obtained from a boy between 2 and 15 years old in good health and CMV-seronegative. Sequencing used PBMCs. This chain connects TRBV4-2 to TRBJ2-1; 10 bases fit TRBD1. DNA of the CDR3: TGTGCCAGCAGCCAGGGGACAGGGGACTACAATGAGCAGTTCTTC. Its translation: CASSQGTGDYNEQFF.